These T cell receptor beta chains were read from a single sample in a study of cytotoxic CD8 clonotypes in ibrutinib-treated CLL. The repertoire was sequenced with immunoSEQ multiplex PCR; TCRdb's copy has only in-frame clones and lacks some. The sample includes some 300,000 clones, more than 65% of them seen just once. The starting material was PBMCs, obtained before ibrutinib treatment. These receptors were taken from a human donor with chronic lymphocytic leukemia. Both conserved end residues are part of each CDR3. D genes are given only for firm matches. Clone size is not always given. Where it is, it says once, few, many or a class for expanded clones.

clone size	D gene	V gene	J gene	CDR3 DNA	CDR3 protein
.	.	TRBV6-1	TRBJ2-7	TGTGCCAGCAGTGAAGGGGTGAACTCCTACGAGCAGTACTTC	CASSEGVNSYEQYF
.	.	TRBV4-1	TRBJ2-5	TGCGCCAGCAGCCAATATCCGGGGGGCGCTAGGGTGACCCAGTACTTC	CASSQYPGGARVTQYF
few	TRBD2	TRBV19	TRBJ2-2	TGTGCCAGTAGTATGGGACTAGCGGGAGGGCCAAACACCGGGGAGCTGTTTTTT	CASSMGLAGGPNTGELFF
.	.	TRBV6-1	TRBJ2-7	TGTGCCAGCAGTGACTTTAACGAGCAGTACTTC	CASSDFNEQYF
.	.	TRBV4-3	TRBJ2-1	TGCGCCAGCAGCCAAGCCGGGCGCTCCTACAATGAGCAGTTCTTC	CASSQAGRSYNEQFF
.	.	TRBV4-2	TRBJ1-1	TGTGCCAGCAGCCAAGATGTGGAAAGGGACACTGAAGCTTTCTTT	CASSQDVERDTEAFF
once	.	TRBV9	TRBJ2-1	TGTGCCAGCAGCGTGATAGCGGAGCGTGGGCAGTTCTTC	CASSVIAERGQFF
.	TRBD1	TRBV2	TRBJ1-2	TGTGCCAGCAGGAAACAGGGGAACTATGGCTACACCTTC	CASRKQGNYGYTF
.	TRBD2	TRBV5-6	TRBJ2-7	TGTGCCAGCAGCCGCCCTACTAGCGGGGTCCTTATGGAGCAGTACTTC	CASSRPTSGVLMEQYF
.	.	TRBV5-1	TRBJ2-2	TGCGCCAGCAGCTTGGTTGTAGCGTCGAACACCGGGGAGCTGTTTTTT	CASSLVVASNTGELFF